A single sample gave rise to the 22 T cell receptor beta chains below, sequenced in a study of beta chain features in type 1 diabetes (dated by TCRdb to between 2018 and 2020). Library method: the immunoSEQ multiplex PCR assay. The High Capacity cDNA Reverse Transcription Kit was used to reverse transcribe all of the isolated RNA, meaning that expressed TCRB transcripts were what got sequenced. Here the immuneACCESS table is served through TCRdb, limited to in-frame sequences with V and J called. Missing clones are a known gap in these copies; in checked studies unresolved V genes cover under half, and the rest lacks a known reason. The sample records under 950,000 clones, 15% to 20% of which are singletons. The ten largest clonotypes hold about 0.02% of the sample. Sequencing was done on a sample of naive CD4+ T cells from blood. This specimen's cell subset or site label, interpreted: true naive CD4+ T cells. Receptors originate from a woman younger than 30 in good health.

The table lists this clone with a few counts. The chain is built from TRBV27 and TRBJ2-7; 13 nucleotides align to TRBD2. J gave up 5 bases and V 6 bases, and 7 bases lay outside the gene matches. The germline CDR1 and CDR2 sequences are MNHEY and SMNVEV (reference sequence). The CDR3 is made up of 15 amino acids. CDR3 region: CASSSGLAGVNEQYF. The CDR3 DNA reads TGTGCCAGCAGCTCCGGACTAGCGGGAGTTAACGAGCAGTACTTC.

The CDR3 DNA follows: TGTGCCAGCGGACAGATAGCGGCCGGATACAATGAGCAGTTCTTC. Its translation: CASGQIAAGYNEQFF. The J gene is TRBJ2-1, the V gene TRBV27, with D tentatively TRBD1 or TRBD2 (6 bases each). The CDR3 totals 15 residues. From germline, CDR1 is MNHEY and CDR2 SMNVEV (reference sequence). V was clipped by 8 bases and J by 4 bases, with 18 bases between them.

V is TRBV7-6 and J is TRBJ2-7; no clear D. The CDR3 totals 15 residues. The ends were cut back, 1 base at V and 0 bases at J, with 10 bases in the middle. Germline V gives CDR1 SGHVS, CDR2 FNYEAQ. CDR3 sequence: CASSLEVVSSYEQYF. For the CDR3, the DNA is TGTGCCAGCAGCTTAGAGGTCGTAAGCTCCTACGAGCAGTACTTC.

V and J are TRBV23-1 and TRBJ2-5; TRBD2 matches 7 bases. TRBV23-1 is an ORF, with its function uncertain. Losses at the gene ends were 4 bases for V and 2 bases for J; bases not matched to a gene: 7. The CDR3 loop spans 15 amino acids. The CDR3 DNA reads as TGCGCCAGCAGTCGATCGGGGGGAAGGCAAGAGACCCAGTACTTC. Encoded protein: CASSRSGGRQETQYF.

The chain carries TRBV29-1 and TRBJ1-5; possible D gene TRBD1, 6 bases. This CDR3 region has 14 residues. Germline CDR1 is SQVTM and CDR2 is ANQGSEA. The V gene lost 6 bases and the J gene lost 2 bases, with 14 bases spanning the gap. The CDR3 DNA is TGCAGCGTGTCAAAGGGGGGAGGCAATCAGCCCCAGCATTTT. Translating it yields CSVSKGGGNQPQHF. Based on the CDR3 plus reference TRBV29-1 and TRBJ1-5, the full variable domain is SAVISQKPSRDICQRGTSLTIQCQVDSQVTMMFWYRQQPGQSLTLIATANQGSEATYESGFVIDKFPISRPNLTFSTLTVSNMSPEDSSIYLCSVSKGGGNQPQHFGDGTRLSIL.

With regard to this clone: Other DNA sequences of this sample code for an identical CDR3. This sequence joins TRBV20-1 and TRBJ1-1; D call uncertain. The CDR3 extends over 11 amino acids. V was clipped by 6 bases and J by 0 bases, with 5 bases between them. Germline V gene lookup returns CDR1 DFQATT and CDR2 SNEGSKA (reference sequence). The CDR3 DNA sequence: TGCAGTGCCTCGATGAACACTGAAGCTTTCTTT. The encoded protein is CSASMNTEAFF.

The chain combines TRBV10-3 with TRBJ1-2, with D unclear. Between the trimmed V and J ends, which lost 4 bases and 6 bases, there was a span of 12 bases. Germline V gene lookup returns CDR1 ENHRY and CDR2 SYGVKD. The CDR3 sequence is 13 residues long. The CDR3 region has the DNA TGTGCCATCAGTGGGTCAAACTCGGATGGCTACACCTTC. It yields the protein CAISGSNSDGYTF.

The rearrangement links TRBV4-3 to TRBJ2-7, with TRBD2 matching 8 bases. V lost 1 base to trimming and J lost 6 bases; unmatched junction nucleotides: 8. This CDR3 has 15 residues. Germline V gene lookup returns CDR1 LGHNA and CDR2 YSLEER. CDR3 residues: CASSQVFSGGLEQYF. The DNA of the CDR3 is TGCGCCAGCAGCCAAGTATTCTCGGGGGGGCTCGAGCAGTACTTC.

This clone was seen only a few times. The V gene is TRBV19, the J gene TRBJ2-7; possibly TRBD1 or TRBD2 for D (5 bases each). CDR1 is LNHDA and CDR2 is SQIVND in the germline V gene (reference sequence). The CDR3 length is 15 residues. V gave up 3 bases and J gave up 9 bases, with 21 bases separating them. In DNA, the CDR3 is TGTGCCAGTAGTATCTTCCTATCCCCGGGACGAGCGCAGTACTTC. Its protein product is CASSIFLSPGRAQYF. Full variable domain (remainder filled in from reference TRBV19 and TRBJ2-7): DGGITQSPKYLFRKEGQNVTLSCEQNLNHDAMYWYRQDPGQGLRLIYYSQIVNDFQKGDIAEGYSVSREKKESFPLTVTSAQKNPTAFYLCASSIFLSPGRAQYFGPGTRLTVT.

The rearrangement links TRBV5-8 to TRBJ2-5; D unresolved. The CDR3 extends over 17 amino acids. In germline, CDR1 is SGHTS, CDR2 YDEGEE. The V end lost 2 bases, the J end lost 3 bases, and 20 bases lay between the germline ends. The CDR3 bases are TGTGCCAGCAGCTTCTCGTTATTAACACCGAAAAAAGAGACCCAGTACTTC. Translating it yields CASSFSLLTPKKETQYF.

This clone has a handful of counts. This chain uses TRBV4-3 with TRBJ2-7; 10 positions match TRBD2. Trimming removed 4 bases from V and 5 bases from J; junction bases left unmatched: 8. Germline V lookup: CDR1 LGHNA, CDR2 YSLEER. This CDR3 is built from 15 residues. Written as DNA, the CDR3 is TGCGCCAGCAGCCTAAGCGGGAGGGCCCTGGACGAGCAGTACTTC. Translated, it gives CASSLSGRALDEQYF.

The V gene is TRBV4-1, the J gene TRBJ2-7; D perhaps matches TRBD2 (6 bases). CDR3 length: 12 residues. The germline V gene has CDR1 MGHRA and CDR2 YSYEKL. V was pared by 5 bases and J by 12 bases, with 17 bases between. The CDR3 coding sequence is TGCGCCAGCAGCAAAAATCCGGGAGTTCTGTACTTC. The encoded protein is CASSKNPGVLYF.

There are a few counts of this clone. This sequence joins TRBV9 and TRBJ2-1; TRBD2 agrees at 9 bases. This CDR3 is 15 amino acids long. CDR1 is SGDLS and CDR2 is YYNGEE in the germline V gene. V was clipped by 1 base and J by 6 bases; unmatched bases: 5. CDR3 nucleotides: TGTGCCAGCAGCGTAATTCCTAGCGGGACCAATGAGCAGTTCTTC. It is translated as CASSVIPSGTNEQFF. The variable domain in full, with the rest retrieved from reference TRBV9 and TRBJ2-1, is DSGVTQTPKHLITATGQRVTLRCSPRSGDLSVYWYQQSLDQGLQFLIQYYNGEERAKGNILERFSAQQFPDLHSELNLSSLELGDSALYFCASSVIPSGTNEQFFGPGTRLTVL.

This clone was recorded a few times. V is TRBV2 and J is TRBJ2-7; D might be TRBD1 (6 bases). CDR1 and CDR2 from the germline V gene are SNHLY and FYNNEI. Trimming took off 5 bases at V and 5 bases at J, with 10 bases between the two ends. This CDR3 is 12 amino acids long. The DNA for the CDR3 is TGTGCCAGCAGTTACAGGGAAAACGAGCAGTACTTC. It is translated as CASSYRENEQYF.

Only a few counts were recorded for this clone. The rearrangement uses TRBV5-6 and TRBJ1-2; TRBD1 matches at 7 bases. Germline trimming cut 0 bases from V and 6 bases from J; bases unmatched to any gene: 5. The CDR3 loop spans 14 amino acids. Germline-derived CDR1 and CDR2 are SGHDT and YYEEEE. CDR3 loop: CASSLGGGADGYTF. In DNA form, the CDR3 reads TGTGCCAGCAGCTTGGGAGGGGGCGCCGATGGCTACACCTTC.

This clone was counted a few times. The chain recombines TRBV14 with TRBJ2-5; 8 nucleotides match TRBD2. V dropped 4 bases and J dropped 1; count of bases not matched to a gene: 8. CDR3 length equals 16 residues. The germline V gene encodes CDR1 SGHDN and CDR2 FVKESK. DNA of the CDR3: TGTGCCAGCAGCCGCCCCTTAGCGGGACGCCAAGAGACCCAGTACTTC. This codes for CASSRPLAGRQETQYF.

The rearrangement uses TRBV6-5 and TRBJ2-3, with D uncertain. The V and J ends lost 6 bases and 1 base respectively, with 8 bases between them. Germline V gives CDR1 MNHEY, CDR2 SVGAGI. The CDR3 runs 13 residues. Here the CDR3 DNA reads TGTGCCAGCAGAACCCCAGGCACAGATACGCAGTATTTT. It encodes CASRTPGTDTQYF.

In DNA form, the CDR3 reads TGTGCCAGCAGAGGACTAGCGGGTGAATACGAGCAGTACTTC. Amino acids: CASRGLAGEYEQYF. The rearrangement uses TRBV6-5 and TRBJ2-7; TRBD2 matches at 11 bases. The CDR3 runs 14 residues. Germline trimming cut 6 bases from V and 4 bases from J; bases unmatched to any gene: 5. The V gene's germline CDR1 is MNHEY and CDR2 SVGAGI.

This clone was counted between two and nine times. CDR3 protein: CASGSGDTQYF. For the CDR3, the DNA is TGTGCCAGCGGAAGCGGAGATACGCAGTATTTT. The V gene is TRBV7-2, the J gene TRBJ2-3; TRBD2 might be the D (5 bases). The length of the CDR3 is 11 residues. Germline CDR1 and CDR2: SGHTA and FQGNSA. V gave up 8 bases and J gave up 5 bases, with 8 bases separating them.

The chain is built from TRBV5-1 and TRBJ1-1; a weak D match, TRBD1 (5 bases). From germline, CDR1 is SGHRS and CDR2 YFSETQ. There are 17 residues in the CDR3. V was trimmed by 0 bases and J by 6 bases, leaving 21 bases between them. The CDR3 DNA reads TGCGCCAGCAGCTTGGGAGTGGGGCGTCAGATCATGGCTGAAGCTTTCTTT. Translation gives CASSLGVGRQIMAEAFF.

The chain carries TRBV7-8 and TRBJ2-3, with a tentative D call TRBD1 (5 bases). This CDR3 is 15 amino acids long. CDR1 is SGHVS, CDR2 FQNEAQ, per germline. The V and J ends lost 5 bases and 4 bases respectively, with 16 bases between them. The CDR3 coding sequence is TGTGCCAGCAGCAGACAGAGGTTTGGGGCAGATACGCAGTATTTT. Residues: CASSRQRFGADTQYF.

The chain carries TRBV7-3 and TRBJ1-1, with D maybe TRBD1 (5 bases). Looked up from germline, CDR1 is SGHTA and CDR2 is FQGTGA. V shed 4 bases and J shed 3 bases, with 9 bases lying between them. The CDR3 loop spans 13 amino acids. The CDR3 region has the DNA TGTGCCAGCAGCTCTCAGGGATACACTGAAGCTTTCTTT. Protein product: CASSSQGYTEAFF.